The 17 T cell receptor beta chains in this list originate from one sample, sequenced in a study of cytomegalovirus exposure and HLA in healthy donors. 60 Vbeta and 13 Jbeta primers were used in PCR. Here immunoSEQ multiplex PCR was the method, and the copy in TCRdb shows in-frame clones only, minus some. The sample has about 190,000 clones, about 83% seen once; the top ten hold approximately 1.6%. Sequenced material: PBMCs. The receptors here all came from a man aged 35-49 years in good health and CMV-seropositive.

This clone was observed a few times. One end of the junction does not line up with germline, which may come from a read error. This sequence joins TRBV27 and TRBJ2-6; D is perhaps TRBD1 (6 bases). This CDR3 comprises 17 residues. Per germline, CDR1 MNHEY and CDR2 SMNVEV (reference sequence). For the CDR3, the DNA is TGTGCCAGCAGTTTGACAGGTATTAGCTCTGGGGCCAACGGCCTGACTTTC. It translates to CASSLTGISSGANGLTF.

The chain joins TRBV19 to TRBJ2-7, with D unresolved. The ends were cut back, 8 bases at V and 5 bases at J, with 19 bases in the middle. This CDR3 has 14 amino acids. Germline assignment: CDR1 LNHDA and CDR2 SQIVND (reference sequence). DNA of the CDR3: TGTGCCAGTGCTGTGACTGTCCCCGTGAACGAGCAGTACTTC. Its translation is CASAVTVPVNEQYF.

This chain links TRBV27 with TRBJ2-1, with a tentative D call TRBD2 (7 bases). V dropped 4 bases and J dropped 7 bases, with 26 bases sitting between them. The CDR3 consists of 18 residues. Germline V gene lookup returns CDR1 MNHEY and CDR2 SMNVEV (reference sequence). CDR3 nucleotide sequence: TGTGCCAGCAGTTCACTCGGTCGGGGGGCGAAATATGGGAATGAGCAGTTCTTC. This translates into CASSSLGRGAKYGNEQFF.

The CDR3 spells CATLPRGYGYTF. The CDR3 bases are TGTGCCACACTCCCCAGGGGCTATGGCTACACCTTC. The chain uses TRBV28 and TRBJ1-2; possibly TRBD1 for D (6 bases). Looked up from germline, CDR1 is MDHEN and CDR2 is SYDVKM. The V and J ends lost 10 bases and 4 bases respectively, with 13 bases between them. This CDR3 is built from 12 residues.

The chain is built from TRBV5-4 and TRBJ2-1; no firm D call. This CDR3 is 15 amino acids long. Per the germline V gene, CDR1 is SGHNT and CDR2 is YYREEE (reference sequence). Trimming stripped 4 bases from V and 6 bases from J, with 17 bases between. CDR3 coding DNA: TGTGCCAGCAGCCCCGGGTCCGAGCACTTCAATGAGCAGTTCTTC. This sequence encodes CASSPGSEHFNEQFF.

The gene calls are TRBV9 and TRBJ1-1, with D hard to call. Germline values: CDR1 SGDLS, CDR2 YYNGEE. V was shortened by 4 bases and J by 1 base, with 5 bases between the two germline ends. The CDR3 totals 12 residues. The CDR3 here is CASSRGNTEAFF. Written as DNA, the CDR3 is TGTGCCAGCAGCCGCGGGAACACTGAAGCTTTCTTT.

This clone came up a few times. The CDR3 nucleotides read TGTGCCAGTAGTACCGGACAGGCGAGCTCTGGAAACACCATATATTTT. Translation gives CASSTGQASSGNTIYF. The rearrangement uses TRBV19 and TRBJ1-3, with 7 bases identical to TRBD1. The CDR3 covers 16 residues. The germline CDR1 and CDR2 sequences are LNHDA and SQIVND (reference sequence). V was pared by 4 bases and J by 0 bases, with 6 bases of the junction left unmatched.

The chain employs TRBV5-1 and TRBJ2-5; D gene unclear. V dropped 4 bases and J dropped 4 bases, with 8 bases sitting between them. The CDR3 contains 12 residues. Per the germline V gene, CDR1 is SGHRS and CDR2 is YFSETQ. The CDR3, as DNA: TGCGCCAGCAGCCCTGAGAGAGAGACCCAGTACTTC. Its protein is CASSPERETQYF.

The genes are TRBV15 and TRBJ2-1, with 9 bases that match TRBD2. Trimming cost V 4 bases and J 6 bases; bases outside gene matches: 7. This CDR3 is built from 15 residues. The V gene's germline CDR1 is LNHNV and CDR2 YYDKDF (reference sequence). The CDR3 region has the DNA TGTGCCACCAGCACTTTAGCGGGAGCCTTCAATGAGCAGTTCTTC. Its protein is CATSTLAGAFNEQFF.

The V call is TRBV7-9, the J call TRBJ2-1; 8 positions agree with TRBD2. CDR1 and CDR2 (germline): SEHNR, FQNEAQ (reference sequence). V was pared by 3 bases and J by 8 bases, with 9 bases of the junction left unmatched. The CDR3 sequence is 15 residues long. The CDR3 region has the DNA TGTGCCAGCAGCTTCACTCGGGGGGGGTGGGATGAGCAGTTCTTC. Translating it yields CASSFTRGGWDEQFF.

CDR3 loop: CASSRGGSSSYEQYF. The CDR3 DNA reads as TGTGCCAGCTCCCGAGGAGGATCCTCGTCCTACGAGCAGTACTTC. The chain has TRBV9 and TRBJ2-7; the D gene is possibly TRBD2 (5 bases). Germline V lookup: CDR1 SGDLS, CDR2 YYNGEE. The CDR3 runs 15 residues. V gave up 7 bases and J gave up 1 base, with 18 bases separating them. The complete variable domain, with remaining parts taken from reference TRBV9 and TRBJ2-7, reads DSGVTQTPKHLITATGQRVTLRCSPRSGDLSVYWYQQSLDQGLQFLIQYYNGEERAKGNILERFSAQQFPDLHSELNLSSLELGDSALYFCASSRGGSSSYEQYFGPGTRLTVT.

This clone has a handful of counts. The chain is built from TRBV19 and TRBJ2-7, with 8 nucleotides matching TRBD2. With V trimmed by 5 bases and J by 2 bases, 5 bases remained unmatched. The CDR3 is 14 residues long. CDR1 is LNHDA, CDR2 SQIVND, per germline (reference sequence). CDR3 DNA: TGTGCCAGTAGTCAAAGCGGGAGAACCTACGAGCAGTACTTC. Amino acids: CASSQSGRTYEQYF.

The V gene is TRBV7-9, the J gene TRBJ2-7; tentative D call: TRBD2 (7 bases). The CDR3 runs to 15 residues. Germline CDR1 is SEHNR and CDR2 is FQNEAQ (reference sequence). V lost 5 bases and J lost 7, with 21 bases in between. The CDR3: CASSPGGARSREQYF. For the CDR3, the DNA is TGTGCCAGCAGCCCTGGGGGGGCGAGGTCGAGGGAGCAGTACTTC.

V gene TRBV7-9 combines with J gene TRBJ1-2; D may be TRBD1 (6 bases). The V gene lost 6 bases and the J gene lost 5 bases, with 10 bases spanning the gap. Germline V gives CDR1 SEHNR, CDR2 FQNEAQ (reference sequence). This CDR3 spans 12 amino acids. CDR3 sequence: CASRSGQYGYTF. The CDR3 region has the DNA TGTGCCAGCAGGTCCGGACAGTATGGCTACACCTTC.

This chain uses TRBV2 with TRBJ2-5; no clear D. The DNA end is more similar to TRBJ2-7, so the J call may be wrong. This CDR3 region has 12 residues. In germline, CDR1 is SNHLY, CDR2 FYNNEI. CDR3 sequence reads: CASKARSYEQYF. CDR3 nucleotide sequence: TGTGCCAGCAAGGCCAGGTCCTACGAGCAGTACTTC.

The rearrangement links TRBV7-8 to TRBJ2-5; D perhaps matches TRBD1 (5 bases). The V end was cut by 1 base, the J end by 5 bases, with 20 bases between. Germline V CDR1 and CDR2: SGHVS, FQNEAQ. The CDR3 has 17 residues. Here the CDR3 DNA reads TGTGCCAGCAGCTTAGAAGTCAGGGTGGCCCCAGGGGAGACCCAGTACTTC. Its translation: CASSLEVRVAPGETQYF. Combining the CDR3 with reference TRBV7-8 and TRBJ2-5 gives the whole variable domain GAGVSQSPRYKVAKRGQDVALRCDPISGHVSLFWYQQALGQGPEFLTYFQNEAQLDKSGLPSDRFFAERPEGSVSTLKIQRTQQEDSAVYLCASSLEVRVAPGETQYFGPGTRLLVL.

The chain couples TRBV5-6 to TRBJ1-5; D is uncertain. The V gene lost 4 bases and the J gene lost 2 bases, with 13 bases spanning the gap. This CDR3 contains 15 residues. In germline, CDR1 is SGHDT, CDR2 YYEEEE. The CDR3 nucleotides are TGTGCCAGCAGCCTGAGGAGATTCGGCAATCAGCCCCAGCATTTT. Translation: CASSLRRFGNQPQHF.